This is a list of T cell receptor beta chains from one sample in a study of T cell responses to AZD1222 COVID-19 vaccine. Assay: immunoSEQ multiplex PCR; the TCRdb copy retains only in-frame clones and omits some. The sample carries 150,000 to 200,000 clones, approximately 94% recorded once. Sequencing used peripheral blood, obtained on day 0 of AZD1222 vaccination. Source of these receptors: an adult in good health. CDR3s include the opening cysteine and the closing phenylalanine or tryptophan. The D gene is left open where the match is weak. Clone size appears in some rows only: once, few, many, or a class for an expanded clone.

TGTGCCAGTAGTATCCCCTCGACTGCTGGAAACACCATATATTTT	CASSIPSTAGNTIYF	-	-	15	TRBV19	TRBJ1-3
TGTGCCAGCAGTTCCCTCAATAACAAGAATGAAAAACTGTTTTTT	CASSSLNNKNEKLFF	-	-	15	TRBV28	TRBJ1-4
TGCGCCAGCAGCTTGGGAGGGGCTGTAGATACGCAGTATTTT	CASSLGGAVDTQYF	-	-	14	TRBV5-1	TRBJ2-3
TGCGCCAGCAGCATCTCCCCTGGGGTAGCCAAAAACATTCAGTACTTC	CASSISPGVAKNIQYF	-	-	16	TRBV5-1	TRBJ2-4
TGTGCCAGCAGCGTTACCGGGTCCCAGAGCGCAGATACGCAGTATTTT	CASSVTGSQSADTQYF	once	-	16	TRBV7-2	TRBJ2-3
TGTGCCTGGAGCCCTGGGGTCCAGCCCCAGCATTTT	CAWSPGVQPQHF	-	-	12	TRBV30	TRBJ1-5
TGTGCCAGCAGTGATTACAGGGTTAGCAATCAGCCCCAGCATTTT	CASSDYRVSNQPQHF	once	-	15	TRBV2	TRBJ1-5
TGTGCCAGCAGTTTAGATAGCGGGACCACCCGGGAGCAGTACTTC	CASSLDSGTTREQYF	-	TRBD2	15	TRBV27	TRBJ2-7
TGTGCCACCAGTGATTCATGGACAGATGGCAATCAGCCCCAGCATTTT	CATSDSWTDGNQPQHF	-	-	16	TRBV24-1	TRBJ1-5
TGTGCCACCGCAGCGGGGCAAGAGACCCAGTACTTC	CATAAGQETQYF	-	TRBD2	12	TRBV10-3	TRBJ2-5
TGTGCCAGCAGTCCACGTACAGTACACACCGGGGAGCTGTTTTTT	CASSPRTVHTGELFF	-	-	15	TRBV5-6	TRBJ2-2
TGTGCCAGTAGTACGGGACTCAACTACGAGCAGTACTTC	CASSTGLNYEQYF	-	-	13	TRBV19	TRBJ2-7
TGTGCCAGCAGCAAGGACCTAGGGGGCTACACCTTC	CASSKDLGGYTF	-	-	12	TRBV5-4	TRBJ1-2
TGTGCCAGCATCAGGGACAGGGGGTCCAATCAGCCCCAGCATTTT	CASIRDRGSNQPQHF	-	TRBD1	15	TRBV9	TRBJ1-5
TGTGCCAGTAGTGCCAACCGGGCCCTCAGGGGGGAGACCCAGTACTTC	CASSANRALRGETQYF	-	TRBD1	16	TRBV19	TRBJ2-5
TGTGCCAGCAGCCAAGATGGCAGCGGGAGGGCCCTCGGCACCGGGGAGCTGTTTTTT	CASSQDGSGRALGTGELFF	few	TRBD2	19	TRBV14	TRBJ2-2
TGTGCCGGTGACAGGGGTAATGAAAAACTGTTTTTT	CAGDRGNEKLFF	-	TRBD1	12	TRBV30	TRBJ1-4
TGCAGCGTTTTTCCGGGACAGGGTATCGACATTCAGTACTTC	CSVFPGQGIDIQYF	-	TRBD1	14	TRBV29-1	TRBJ2-4
TGTGCCAGCAGCCCGATAGCGGGAGCAGAGACCCAGTACTTC	CASSPIAGAETQYF	-	TRBD2	14	TRBV5-4	TRBJ2-5
TGTGCCAGTAGTATACTTCGGGCCCCCTATGGCTACACCTTC	CASSILRAPYGYTF	-	-	14	TRBV19	TRBJ1-2
TGTGCCACCAGTGACCTAACGGGACTAGGGGTCGGTGAGCAGTTCTTC	CATSDLTGLGVGEQFF	-	TRBD2	16	TRBV24-1	TRBJ2-1
TGTGCCAGCAGCCCCCCACTAGTCCGCTGGGCCGGGGAGCTGTTTTTT	CASSPPLVRWAGELFF	-	-	16	TRBV14	TRBJ2-2
TGTGCCAGCAGCTTAGACCCCGGGACAGGGAGCTCCTACGAGCAGTACTTC	CASSLDPGTGSSYEQYF	-	TRBD1	17	TRBV11-2	TRBJ2-7
TGTGCCAGCGCAGACAATGTGGGCACAGATACGCAGTATTTT	CASADNVGTDTQYF	-	-	14	TRBV7-8	TRBJ2-3
TGTGCTAGTGGTTTGACTAGCGGGGGTCAGTTCTTC	CASGLTSGGQFF	-	TRBD2	12	TRBV12-5	TRBJ2-1
TGTGCCAGCAGCTTGCGGGGCGGTTCCTACGAGCAGTACTTC	CASSLRGGSYEQYF	-	-	14	TRBV5-4	TRBJ2-7
TGTGCCAGGAGAGCACCGGGACAGGGCTACAATGAGCAGTTCTTC	CARRAPGQGYNEQFF	-	TRBD1	15	TRBV2	TRBJ2-1
TGTGCCAGCAGCTTCCCCCCCGGCGGGAGGGCCTTTTATGAGCAGTTCTTC	CASSFPPGGRAFYEQFF	-	TRBD2	17	TRBV7-9	TRBJ2-1
TGTGCCTGGAGTGTGTTCGGGCAGACTGAAGCTTTCTTT	CAWSVFGQTEAFF	-	-	13	TRBV30	TRBJ1-1